This TCR beta chain comes out of a study of OX40 agonist ivuxolimab in advanced cancers. Turning to the overall study: Ivuxolimab was an agonistic, fully human IgG2 monoclonal antibody directed against OX40 (CD134), a costimulatory receptor. Intravenous ivuxolimab was administered to patients every 2 weeks at six dose levels: 0.01, 0.1, 0.3, 1.5, 3 and 10 mg/kg. Among the 52 dose-escalation patients, about 20 had hepatocellular carcinoma, roughly 15 melanoma, 9 renal cell carcinoma and 9 head and neck cancer. In the dose-escalation cohort, 82.7% of patients were male, and the mean age was approximately 64 years, with a range of roughly 20 to 80. Patients were allowed to have had prior anti-PD-1, anti-PD-L1 or anti-CTLA-4 therapy, and roughly 40% of the dose-escalation patients had been treated with checkpoint inhibitors. Three dose-escalation patients achieved partial responses, one with hepatocellular carcinoma and two with cutaneous melanoma. The purpose of peripheral TCRbeta sequencing was to test whether ivuxolimab changed TCR sequence diversity and led to clonal T-cell expansion. The paper reports the monotherapy dose-escalation portion (N of about 54 patients) of the phase I ivuxolimab trial. Results and caveats for the whole study, not just this receptor: Which antigens the clonally expanded peripheral T cells were specific for was not determined. In the 0.1-3.0 mg/kg groups, partial responders had among the lowest normalized peripheral clonal expansion, particularly in CD8+ T cells. On average, CD8+ T cells showed more expanded clones than CD4+ T cells after ivuxolimab. At doses of 0.1 to 3.0 mg/kg, clonal expansion of both CD4+ and CD8+ blood T cells was observed from baseline to week 6. Low levels of normalized T-cell clonal expansion were also shown by some nonresponding patients.

This clone has just one count. Its target antigen remains unknown. Nothing much larger sits one base from this clone, and base qualities are not available. Patients with autoimmune disease history or receiving systemic immunosuppression were excluded from the trial. Peripheral blood for TCR sequencing was drawn from every dose cohort at baseline, at cycle 4 day 1 and at cycle 7 day 1. The samples were taken from a phase I, first-in-human, multicenter, open-label dose-escalation trial of ivuxolimab. Adults with locally advanced or metastatic head and neck squamous cell, hepatocellular, melanoma or renal cell carcinoma were enrolled in the trial. Before TCR sequencing, CD4+ T cells and CD8+ T cells from peripheral blood were sorted into separate populations. Genomic DNA was isolated from the sorted cells so that the TCRbeta CDR3 region could be sequenced. TCRbeta CDR3 regions were sequenced using the immunoSEQ Assay. In TCRdb, the immuneACCESS table is reduced to in-frame sequences with V and J assigned. These tables do not hold every clone; where another copy was compared, an unresolved V gene accounts for under half, and the others remain unexplained. This sample gives about 73,000 clones in total; over 75% of them show up just once. The leading ten clones occupy about 0.51% of the sample.

The CDR3 spans 14 residues, from the cysteine through the phenylalanine. CDR3 DNA only is kept here, 42 bases in frame from base 1. In the germline V gene, CDR1 corresponds to WSHSY and CDR2 to SAAADI. V loses 6 bases of germline sequence and J loses 0 bases, and the interval between the two ends is 8 bases. Source: CD4+ or CD8+ T cells sorted from blood, taken in a trial of the OX40 agonist ivuxolimab. The sequence was collected from an adult with an advanced solid tumor such as melanoma, head and neck, liver or kidney cancer. The rearranged chain carries TRBV10-2 and TRBJ2-2; the D call is possibly TRBD1 or TRBD2, each sharing 5 bases. The CDR3: CASRGDANTGELFF. At the DNA level, the sequence is TGCGCCAGCAGGGGGGACGCGAACACCGGGGAGCTGTTTTTT.